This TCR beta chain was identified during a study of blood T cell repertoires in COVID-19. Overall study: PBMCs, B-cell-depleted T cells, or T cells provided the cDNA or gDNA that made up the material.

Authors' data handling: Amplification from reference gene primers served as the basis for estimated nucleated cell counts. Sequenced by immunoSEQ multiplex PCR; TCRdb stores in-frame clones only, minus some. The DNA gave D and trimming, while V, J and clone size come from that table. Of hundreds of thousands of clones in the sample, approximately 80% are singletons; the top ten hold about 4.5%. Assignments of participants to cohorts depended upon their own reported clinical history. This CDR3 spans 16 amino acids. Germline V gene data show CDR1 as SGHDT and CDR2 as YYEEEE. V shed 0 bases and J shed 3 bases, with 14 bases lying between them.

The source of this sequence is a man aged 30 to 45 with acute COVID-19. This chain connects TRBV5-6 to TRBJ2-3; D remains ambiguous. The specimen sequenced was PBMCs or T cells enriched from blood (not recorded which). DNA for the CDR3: TGTGCCAGCAGCTTGGTCGGTTTGGAGCAGACAGATACGCAGTATTTT. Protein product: CASSLVGLEQTDTQYF.